Listed below are T cell receptor beta chains from one sample, sequenced in a study of neurological immune-mediated disorders. TCRdb fed the 5' RACE reads into MiXCR, producing one record per CDR3 protein. Here the sample spans 15,000 to 20,000 distinct CDR3 sequences, around 10% being singletons. What was sequenced was CD8+ T cells from blood. The receptor source for this set is a woman in her forties or fifties in good health. Both conserved end residues are part of each CDR3. The D gene is left open where the match is weak. For some rows the clone size is stated as once, few or many, or as a class when expanded; others skip it.

CDR3 protein	CDR3 DNA	clone size	D gene	V gene	J gene
CASSPRVAEAFF	TGTGCCAGCAGCCCCAGGGTCGCTGAAGCTTTCTTT	many	-	TRBV7-8	TRBJ1-1
CASSLQRGMYEQYF	TGCGCCAGCAGCTTGCAGAGGGGGATGTACGAGCAGTACTTC	many	-	TRBV5-1	TRBJ2-7
CATSPDNYGYTF	TGCGCCACCTCTCCGGACAACTATGGCTACACCTTC	many	-	TRBV10-1	TRBJ1-2
CASSLQGYSYEQYF	TGTGCCAGCAGCCTACAGGGTTACTCCTACGAGCAGTACTTC	few	-	TRBV7-9	TRBJ2-7
CANGAGGLAGELFF	TGTGCAAACGGCGCGGGGGGCTTGGCCGGGGAGCTGTTTTTT	-	TRBD2	TRBV27	TRBJ2-2
CASSTDDRLYGYTF	TGTGCCAGCAGCACAGATGACAGGCTCTATGGCTACACCTTC	many	-	TRBV7-9	TRBJ1-2
CSARALAVSTDTQYF	TGCAGTGCTAGAGCTCTAGCGGTTAGCACAGATACGCAGTATTTT	many	TRBD2	TRBV20-1	TRBJ2-3
CASSTGSEQYF	TGCGCCAGCAGTACGGGAAGCGAGCAGTACTTC	many	-	TRBV5-1	TRBJ2-7
CASSLGQSPLHF	TGCGCCAGCAGCTTAGGCCAGTCACCCCTCCACTTT	many	-	TRBV5-1	TRBJ1-6
CSARGLRDRHHEQYF	TGCAGTGCTAGAGGTCTCCGGGACAGGCACCACGAGCAGTACTTC	many	TRBD1	TRBV20-1	TRBJ2-7
CASSLGTSGGETQYF	TGTGCCAGCAGCTTAGGGACTAGCGGGGGGGAGACCCAGTACTTC	many	TRBD2	TRBV7-2	TRBJ2-5
CASGLVSVAYQITEAFF	TGTGCTAGTGGTTTGGTATCCGTAGCTTATCAGATCACTGAAGCTTTCTTT	few	-	TRBV12-5	TRBJ1-1
CASSHASGTGFYNEQFF	TGTGCCAGCAGCCATGCCTCCGGGACAGGGTTCTACAATGAGCAGTTCTTC	many	TRBD1	TRBV9	TRBJ2-1
CSARDLSGLHNEQFF	TGCAGTGCTAGAGATCTAAGTGGGCTACACAATGAGCAGTTCTTC	many	-	TRBV20-1	TRBJ2-1
CASSSGRNGGYTF	TGCGCCAGCAGCTCCGGTAGAAACGGGGGCTACACCTTC	-	-	TRBV5-1	TRBJ1-2
CASSLGTAGGLSDTQYF	TGTGCCAGCAGTTTAGGTACGGCGGGAGGTCTGTCAGATACGCAGTATTTT	-	TRBD2	TRBV28	TRBJ2-3
CASQVRIPGGEQYF	TGTGCCAGCCAAGTTCGTATCCCGGGGGGCGAGCAGTACTTC	few	TRBD2	TRBV5-6	TRBJ2-7
CSANPGRNYGYTF	TGCAGTGCTAACCCGGGACGGAACTATGGCTACACCTTC	once	-	TRBV20-1	TRBJ1-2
CASSAPGQDSYEQYF	TGTGCCAGCAGCGCGCCGGGACAGGACTCCTACGAGCAGTACTTC	many	TRBD1	TRBV7-9	TRBJ2-7
CASSEWGGSYEQYF	TGTGCCAGCAGTGAATGGGGGGGCTCCTACGAGCAGTACTTC	many	TRBD2	TRBV25-1	TRBJ2-7
CSARGRDNDYEQYF	TGCAGTGCTAGAGGCCGGGACAACGACTACGAGCAGTACTTC	many	-	TRBV20-1	TRBJ2-7
CSVEVFTSAYNEQFF	TGCAGCGTTGAAGTCTTTACTAGCGCCTACAATGAGCAGTTCTTC	many	TRBD2	TRBV29-1	TRBJ2-1
CASSVKAGGLVTGELFF	TGTGCCAGCAGCGTAAAAGCGGGAGGGCTGGTCACCGGGGAGCTGTTTTTT	-	TRBD2	TRBV9	TRBJ2-2
CSGTINFNTEAFF	TGCAGCGGAACCATAAACTTTAACACTGAAGCTTTCTTT	many	-	TRBV29-1	TRBJ1-1
CVSSENGNQPQHF	TGTGTCAGCAGTGAGAATGGCAATCAGCCCCAACATTTT	-	-	TRBV25-1	TRBJ1-5
CASSVQRGAVTGELFF	TGTGCCAGCAGCGTACAGCGGGGGGCCGTTACCGGGGAGCTGTTTTTT	many	TRBD2	TRBV3-1	TRBJ2-2
CASSAATGNTYEQYF	TGTGCCAGTAGTGCGGCGACAGGGAATACCTACGAGCAGTACTTC	many	TRBD1	TRBV19	TRBJ2-7
CASSLGTGANEKLFF	TGTGCCAGCAGCTTGGGGACAGGGGCTAATGAAAAACTGTTTTTT	many	TRBD1	TRBV5-5	TRBJ1-4
CASSAPGLAGYNEQFF	TGTGCCAGCAGCGCGCCGGGACTAGCGGGCTACAATGAGCAGTTCTTC	many	TRBD2	TRBV5-5	TRBJ2-1
CASSQSAGASIWEQYF	TGTGCCAGCAGCCAATCCGCGGGAGCCTCAATATGGGAGCAGTACTTC	many	TRBD2	TRBV14	TRBJ2-7
CASSFLGNNEQFF	TGTGCCAGCAGTTTTCTTGGAAACAATGAGCAGTTCTTC	-	-	TRBV27	TRBJ2-1
CASSLGLASTDTQYF	TGTGCCAGCAGTTTAGGGCTAGCGAGCACAGATACGCAGTATTTT	many	-	TRBV28	TRBJ2-3
CSVREGDEQYF	TGCAGCGTCCGTGAAGGGGACGAGCAGTACTTC	many	-	TRBV29-1	TRBJ2-7
CASSLGTGAHIEGLNEQFF	TGCGCCAGCAGCTTGGGGACAGGGGCCCATATTGAGGGTCTGAATGAGCAGTTCTTC	many	TRBD1	TRBV5-1	TRBJ2-1
CASSPGTSNNEQFF	TGTGCCAGCAGTCCCGGGACTAGCAACAATGAGCAGTTCTTC	many	TRBD2	TRBV6-2/TRBV6-3	TRBJ2-1
CASSLALEGGRQPQHF	TGTGCCAGCAGTTTAGCGCTCGAGGGGGGCCGTCAGCCCCAGCATTTT	-	-	TRBV12-3/TRBV12-4	TRBJ1-5
CASSLPAGGGTDTQYF	TGCGCCAGCAGCTTGCCAGCGGGGGGGGGCACAGATACGCAGTATTTT	many	TRBD2	TRBV5-1	TRBJ2-3
CASSADGKNTEAFF	TGTGCCAGCAGCGCCGACGGAAAGAACACTGAAGCTTTCTTT	many	-	TRBV7-3	TRBJ1-1
CASSFGGGDTQYF	TGTGCCAGCAGCTTTGGTGGGGGAGATACGCAGTATTTT	many	-	TRBV7-8	TRBJ2-3
CASGLLRTGGVGNTIYF	TGTGCCAGCGGGCTTCTGCGCACGGGGGGCGTCGGGAACACCATATATTTT	many	-	TRBV6-2/TRBV6-3	TRBJ1-3
CASRQGTVTTNEKLFF	TGTGCCAGCCGACAGGGGACAGTGACAACTAATGAAAAACTGTTTTTT	many	TRBD1	TRBV10-3	TRBJ1-4
CASSQEKTGMGTEAFF	TGCGCCAGCAGCCAAGAAAAGACAGGGATGGGCACTGAAGCTTTCTTT	many	TRBD1	TRBV5-1	TRBJ1-1
CASSSPQGTSFALHF	TGTGCCAGCAGCTCCCCCCAAGGCACGAGTTTCGCCCTCCACTTT	many	-	TRBV7-2	TRBJ1-6
CASSLPRTGWGSYEQYF	TGCGCCAGCAGCCTACCCAGGACAGGGTGGGGCTCCTACGAGCAGTACTTC	many	TRBD1	TRBV5-1	TRBJ2-7
CASSQDTRQDEAFF	TGCGCCAGCAGCCAAGATACGAGACAGGATGAAGCTTTCTTT	many	-	TRBV4-3	TRBJ1-1
CASTLATETQYF	TGTGCCAGCACCCTGGCGACGGAGACCCAGTACTTC	many	-	TRBV5-8	TRBJ2-5
CASSVGTDEQYF	TGTGCCAGCAGCGTAGGAACGGACGAGCAGTACTTC	many	-	TRBV9	TRBJ2-7
CASSLASGLAGVVGETQYF	TGTGCCAGCAGCTTGGCCTCGGGACTAGCGGGAGTTGTCGGAGAGACCCAGTACTTC	many	TRBD2	TRBV5-6	TRBJ2-5
CAISDPSLAGEGYEQYF	TGTGCCATCAGTGACCCCTCGTTAGCGGGAGAGGGATACGAGCAGTACTTC	many	TRBD2	TRBV10-3	TRBJ2-7
CASSLRPSPIQETQYF	TGTGCCAGCAGCCTGCGACCTTCCCCAATCCAAGAGACCCAGTACTTC	many	-	TRBV28	TRBJ2-5
CASRYDSEQFF	TGTGCCAGCAGATACGATAGTGAGCAGTTCTTC	many	-	TRBV13	TRBJ2-1
CASSLRRGPRDIQYF	TGTGCCAGCAGCTTAAGAAGGGGGCCCAGGGACATTCAGTACTTC	many	TRBD1	TRBV11-1	TRBJ2-4
CSPLEDREGTLYGYTF	TGCAGCCCCTTGGAGGACAGGGAGGGTACCCTTTATGGCTACACCTTC	many	TRBD1	TRBV29-1	TRBJ1-2
CAISESASGMYNEQFF	TGTGCCATCAGTGAGTCCGCTAGCGGGATGTACAATGAGCAGTTCTTC	-	TRBD2	TRBV10-3	TRBJ2-1
CSVESWDRWSYEQYF	TGCAGCGTTGAATCGTGGGACCGCTGGTCCTACGAGCAGTACTTC	many	-	TRBV29-1	TRBJ2-7
CASSTKGGYEQYF	TGTGCCAGCAGCACCAAGGGCGGCTACGAGCAGTACTTC	many	-	TRBV11-2	TRBJ2-7
CASSLEGRVETQYF	TGTGCCAGCAGCTTAGAAGGCAGGGTAGAGACCCAGTACTTC	many	-	TRBV7-7	TRBJ2-5
CASSDQDYVYTDTQYF	TGTGCCAGCAGCGATCAGGATTATGTGTACACAGATACGCAGTATTTT	many	-	TRBV7-2	TRBJ2-3
CASSTPGNNQPQHF	TGTGCCAGCAGCACGCCAGGGAACAATCAGCCCCAGCATTTT	few	-	TRBV6-1	TRBJ1-5